Following are 13 T cell receptor beta chains from one sample sequenced in a study of blood T cell repertoires in COVID-19. Sequencing used immunoSEQ multiplex PCR; TCRdb keeps in-frame clones, though not all of them. Among some 230,000 clones listed, about four fifths were seen once. The material sequenced was PBMCs or T cells enriched from blood (not recorded which). Receptor source: a woman aged 40 to 55 with acute COVID-19.

The chain links TRBV14 to TRBJ1-1; D is ambiguous. Germline lookup yields CDR1 SGHDN and CDR2 FVKESK. The CDR3 sequence is 16 residues long. The V and J ends lost 1 base and 5 bases respectively, with 17 bases between them. CDR3 sequence: CASSQGPPRPSTEAFF. As DNA, the CDR3 is TGTGCCAGCAGCCAAGGGCCCCCACGCCCAAGTACTGAAGCTTTCTTT.

This clone was detected ten times or more. The V call is TRBV5-1, the J call TRBJ1-6; possibly TRBD1 for D (5 bases). CDR1 and CDR2 (germline): SGHRS, YFSETQ. The CDR3 is made up of 15 amino acids. V lost 0 bases and J 5 bases, leaving 9 bases between the germline ends. The CDR3 DNA reads as TGCGCCAGCAGCTTGGGAGCAGGGAATAATTCACCCCTCCACTTT. Translation gives CASSLGAGNNSPLHF.

J is TRBJ2-3 and V is TRBV11-2; D may be TRBD2 (6 bases). V was shortened by 6 bases and J by 3 bases, with 19 bases between the two germline ends. Germline-derived CDR1 and CDR2 are SGHAT and FQNNGV. The CDR3 is 16 residues long. The CDR3 loop reads CASSRVRERRTDTQYF. The DNA for the CDR3 is TGTGCCAGCAGTCGTGTTCGGGAGAGGAGAACAGATACGCAGTATTTT. Complete variable domain (other parts from reference TRBV11-2 and TRBJ2-3): EAGVAQSPRYKIIEKRQSVAFWCNPISGHATLYWYQQILGQGPKLLIQFQNNGVVDDSQLPKDRFSAERLKGVDSTLKIQPAKLEDSAVYLCASSRVRERRTDTQYFGPGTRLTVL.

This clone was recorded a few times. The chain carries TRBV9 and TRBJ2-3; D is uncertain. V shed 0 bases and J shed 8 bases, with 7 bases lying between them. The CDR3 consists of 12 residues. From germline, CDR1 is SGDLS and CDR2 YYNGEE. The CDR3 bases are TGTGCCAGCAGCGTAGCACAGTCTACGCAGTATTTT. It codes for CASSVAQSTQYF.

In its sample, this clone was seen once. This chain uses TRBV10-1 with TRBJ1-6, with D maybe TRBD1 (5 bases). V gave up 6 bases and J gave up 9 bases, with 21 bases separating them. Germline loops: CDR1 WNHNN, CDR2 SYGVQD (reference sequence). The length of the CDR3 is 16 residues. The CDR3: CASSSGTLTGGSPLHF. The DNA of the CDR3 is TGCGCCAGCAGCTCCGGGACTCTAACGGGCGGTTCACCCCTCCACTTT.

The V call is TRBV4-2, the J call TRBJ1-6, with 8 bases that match TRBD1. CDR1 is LGHNA, CDR2 YNFKEQ, per germline. V shed 1 base and J 8 bases; nucleotides not matched to a gene: 4. The CDR3 runs to 15 residues. CDR3 region: CASSQGWDRYSPLHF. The CDR3 coding sequence is TGTGCCAGCAGCCAAGGATGGGACAGGTATTCACCCCTCCACTTT.

This chain uses TRBV2 with TRBJ1-2; TRBD1 matches 9 bases. The germline CDR1 and CDR2 sequences are SNHLY and FYNNEI. V shed 7 bases and J 2 bases; nucleotides not matched to a gene: 11. The length of the CDR3 is 16 residues. The CDR3 DNA is TGTGCCAGCAAACGCGGACAGGGGAGGATCAACTATGGCTACACCTTC. Translation gives CASKRGQGRINYGYTF.

The rearrangement links TRBV6-5 to TRBJ1-1; D perhaps matches TRBD1 (6 bases). The V gene lost 8 bases and the J gene lost 5 bases, with 18 bases spanning the gap. Germline V lookup: CDR1 MNHEY, CDR2 SVGAGI. The CDR3 length is 14 residues. DNA for the CDR3: TGTGCCAGCGGTACTACAGGGCGGGGGACTGAAGCTTTCTTT. This codes for CASGTTGRGTEAFF.

This chain joins TRBV10-1 and TRBJ2-3; D is undetermined. The germline gives CDR1 WNHNN, CDR2 SYGVQD (reference sequence). V was cut by 4 bases and J by 6 bases, with 14 bases left in between. CDR3 length equals 14 residues. The CDR3 nucleotides are TGCGCCAGCAGTGTGGAAGTCAGGCCCGATACGCAGTATTTT. Translated: CASSVEVRPDTQYF.

The gene calls are TRBV18 and TRBJ2-1; D gene uncertain. Trimming shortened V by 4 bases and J by 9 bases, and 7 bases separated the two germline ends. The CDR3 spans 11 residues. Germline lookup yields CDR1 KGHSH and CDR2 LQKENI. CDR3 bases: TGTGCCAGCTCACGAGCAGGTGAGCAGTTCTTC. It codes for CASSRAGEQFF. Full variable domain (outside the CDR3, taken from reference TRBV18 and TRBJ2-1): NAGVMQNPRHLVRRRGQEARLRCSPMKGHSHVYWYRQLPEEGLKFMVYLQKENIIDESGMPKERFSAEFPKEGPSILRIQQVVRGDSAAYFCASSRAGEQFFGPGTRLTVL.

The V call is TRBV27, the J call TRBJ2-1, with D unresolved. The ends were cut back, 8 bases at V and 6 bases at J, with 20 bases in the middle. Germline CDR1 and CDR2: MNHEY and SMNVEV (reference sequence). This CDR3 has 15 amino acids. Here the CDR3 DNA reads TGTGCCAGCCATACTACTCCTCTAACACTCAATGAGCAGTTCTTC. It specifies CASHTTPLTLNEQFF.

V is TRBV6-5 and J is TRBJ1-4; 9 bases agree with TRBD1. Germline loops: CDR1 MNHEY, CDR2 SVGAGI. Trimming removed 10 bases from V and 1 base from J; junction bases left unmatched: 7. The CDR3 contains 15 residues. CDR3 nucleotide sequence: TGTGCCACCAACAGGGGGCCGAGAACTAATGAAAAACTGTTTTTT. It codes for CATNRGPRTNEKLFF.

This chain uses TRBV19 with TRBJ1-2; unclear D gene. This CDR3 is built from 12 residues. V was trimmed by 8 bases and J by 8 bases, leaving 15 bases between them. Germline V gene lookup returns CDR1 LNHDA and CDR2 SQIVND (reference sequence). CDR3 nucleotides: TGTGCCAGTGACGGGTCCTCGGAAGGCTACACCTTC. Translation: CASDGSSEGYTF.